These T cell receptor beta chains were read from a single sample in a study of T cells after posttransplantation cyclophosphamide. Repertoires were generated with immunoSEQ multiplex PCR, while TCRdb's copy carries only in-frame clones and drops some. The repertoire consists of some 23,000 clones, none detected only once. Source: PBMCs, taken after allogeneic stem cell transplant with posttransplant cyclophosphamide. These receptors all come from a male patient between 18 and 35 years old who received an allogeneic stem cell transplant from a related donor, was CMV-positive, and had no GVHD. Some T cells may be provided by the graft donor. Each CDR3 is given with its conserved first and last residue. Fields, in order: D gene, clone size, J gene, V gene, CDR3 protein, CDR3 DNA. The D gene is left open where the match is weak. Expanded clones are given a class, and other clones once, few, many or no size at all.

d_call: TRBD2; clone_size: many; j_call: TRBJ2-1; v_call: TRBV30; cdr3_aa: CAWSLLDSGRYNEQFF; cdr3_nt: TGTGCCTGGAGCCTACTAGACAGCGGGAGGTACAATGAGCAGTTCTTC
d_call: -; clone_size: many; j_call: TRBJ2-7; v_call: TRBV6-1; cdr3_aa: CASSEVALVSYF; cdr3_nt: TGTGCCAGCAGTGAAGTAGCGCTAGTCTCTTACTTC
d_call: TRBD1; clone_size: many; j_call: TRBJ2-7; v_call: TRBV6-5; cdr3_aa: CASSGQGKVEQYF; cdr3_nt: TGTGCCAGCAGTGGACAGGGGAAGGTCGAGCAGTACTTC
d_call: -; clone_size: many; j_call: TRBJ2-4; v_call: TRBV19; cdr3_aa: CASSMGEWRDGKNIQYF; cdr3_nt: TGTGCCAGTAGTATGGGCGAATGGCGGGACGGCAAAAACATTCAGTACTTC
d_call: TRBD2; clone_size: many; j_call: TRBJ2-3; v_call: TRBV9; cdr3_aa: CASSVEGLADFTDTQYF; cdr3_nt: TGTGCCAGCAGCGTAGAGGGACTAGCGGATTTCACAGATACGCAGTATTTT
d_call: TRBD1; clone_size: many; j_call: TRBJ1-2; v_call: TRBV29-1; cdr3_aa: CSIDGTGGFGDYGYTF; cdr3_nt: TGCAGCATCGACGGGACAGGGGGTTTTGGGGACTATGGCTACACCTTC
d_call: TRBD2; clone_size: many; j_call: TRBJ2-3; v_call: TRBV19; cdr3_aa: CASSTVAGASTDTQYF; cdr3_nt: TGTGCCAGTAGTACTGTAGCGGGGGCAAGCACAGATACGCAGTATTTT
d_call: -; clone_size: medium-sized; j_call: TRBJ1-1; v_call: TRBV10-3; cdr3_aa: CAISRQDTEAFF; cdr3_nt: TGTGCCATCAGTCGCCAGGACACTGAAGCTTTCTTT
d_call: -; clone_size: many; j_call: TRBJ1-2; v_call: TRBV5-1; cdr3_aa: CASSLTSGVYGYTF; cdr3_nt: TGCGCCAGCAGCTTGACGTCAGGGGTCTATGGCTACACCTTC
d_call: -; clone_size: many; j_call: TRBJ1-3; v_call: TRBV7-2; cdr3_aa: CASSFGISGNTIYF; cdr3_nt: TGTGCCAGCAGCTTCGGTATCTCTGGAAACACCATATATTTT
d_call: -; clone_size: many; j_call: TRBJ2-3; v_call: TRBV5-5; cdr3_aa: CASRGTSFTDTQYF; cdr3_nt: TGTGCCAGCAGAGGGACTTCTTTCACAGATACGCAGTATTTT
d_call: -; clone_size: many; j_call: TRBJ2-7; v_call: TRBV28; cdr3_aa: CASSEGGSSYEQYF; cdr3_nt: TGTGCCAGCAGTGAGGGGGGGTCCTCCTACGAGCAGTACTTC
d_call: TRBD1; clone_size: many; j_call: TRBJ2-2; v_call: TRBV7-6; cdr3_aa: CASSLIGTGGRTGELFF; cdr3_nt: TGTGCCAGCAGCTTGATCGGGACAGGGGGTAGGACCGGGGAGCTGTTTTTT
d_call: TRBD2; clone_size: many; j_call: TRBJ2-1; v_call: TRBV7-2; cdr3_aa: CASSSPGLNYNEQFF; cdr3_nt: TGTGCCAGCAGCTCACCGGGACTAAACTACAATGAGCAGTTCTTC
d_call: TRBD2; clone_size: many; j_call: TRBJ2-1; v_call: TRBV5-1; cdr3_aa: CASSFRGGNNEQFF; cdr3_nt: TGCGCCAGCAGCTTCCGGGGGGGGAACAATGAGCAGTTCTTC
d_call: -; clone_size: many; j_call: TRBJ1-5; v_call: TRBV27; cdr3_aa: CACGYRQPQHF; cdr3_nt: TGTGCCTGCGGCTATCGGCAGCCCCAGCATTTT
d_call: TRBD2; clone_size: many; j_call: TRBJ2-1; v_call: TRBV11-2; cdr3_aa: CASSPIAGILSEQFF; cdr3_nt: TGTGCCAGCAGCCCCATAGCGGGAATCTTGAGTGAGCAGTTCTTC
d_call: -; clone_size: many; j_call: TRBJ1-5; v_call: TRBV19; cdr3_aa: CASSPGGSGQPQHF; cdr3_nt: TGTGCCAGTAGTCCCGGGGGTTCAGGACAGCCCCAGCATTTT
d_call: TRBD2; clone_size: -; j_call: TRBJ2-7; v_call: TRBV7-6; cdr3_aa: CASSLEASGSLYEQYF; cdr3_nt: TGTGCCAGCAGCTTAGAGGCTAGCGGGAGCTTGTACGAGCAGTACTTC
d_call: -; clone_size: many; j_call: TRBJ2-2; v_call: TRBV29-1; cdr3_aa: CSAPSLYTGELFF; cdr3_nt: TGCAGCGCCCCGTCACTGTACACCGGGGAGCTGTTTTTT
d_call: -; clone_size: many; j_call: TRBJ2-1; v_call: TRBV6-5; cdr3_aa: CASKRASTGEQFF; cdr3_nt: TGTGCCAGCAAGCGGGCTAGCACGGGTGAGCAGTTCTTC
d_call: TRBD1; clone_size: many; j_call: TRBJ1-5; v_call: TRBV19; cdr3_aa: CASSAGTDNQPQHF; cdr3_nt: TGTGCCAGTAGTGCCGGGACAGACAATCAGCCCCAGCATTTT
d_call: TRBD1; clone_size: many; j_call: TRBJ2-1; v_call: TRBV6-1; cdr3_aa: CASNIDRGSYNEQFF; cdr3_nt: TGTGCCAGCAACATAGACAGGGGCTCCTACAATGAGCAGTTCTTC
d_call: -; clone_size: many; j_call: TRBJ2-7; v_call: TRBV19; cdr3_aa: CASSMRDSFFYEQYF; cdr3_nt: TGTGCCAGTAGTATGAGGGATAGTTTCTTCTACGAGCAGTACTTC
d_call: TRBD2; clone_size: many; j_call: TRBJ2-7; v_call: TRBV27; cdr3_aa: CASSFGGGPYEQYF; cdr3_nt: TGTGCCAGCTCCTTTGGGGGAGGGCCCTACGAGCAGTACTTC
d_call: -; clone_size: many; j_call: TRBJ1-2; v_call: TRBV2; cdr3_aa: CASSGSYGYTF; cdr3_nt: TGTGCCAGCAGTGGCAGTTATGGCTACACCTTC
d_call: -; clone_size: many; j_call: TRBJ2-2; v_call: TRBV15; cdr3_aa: CATSRDLWAGSSGELFF; cdr3_nt: TGTGCCACCAGCAGAGATCTATGGGCAGGGTCATCCGGGGAGCTGTTTTTT
d_call: TRBD1; clone_size: many; j_call: TRBJ1-1; v_call: TRBV13; cdr3_aa: CASSSLLRTGMNTEAFF; cdr3_nt: TGTGCCAGCAGCTCTTTATTAAGGACAGGGATGAACACTGAAGCTTTCTTT
d_call: TRBD1; clone_size: many; j_call: TRBJ1-5; v_call: TRBV11-2; cdr3_aa: CASSDRDSNQPQHF; cdr3_nt: TGTGCCAGCAGCGACAGGGATAGCAATCAGCCCCAGCATTTT
d_call: -; clone_size: many; j_call: TRBJ2-2; v_call: TRBV28; cdr3_aa: CASTRTSRTGELFF; cdr3_nt: TGTGCCAGCACCCGCACATCGAGGACCGGGGAGCTGTTTTTT
d_call: -; clone_size: few; j_call: TRBJ2-7; v_call: TRBV2; cdr3_aa: CASSPSYEQYF; cdr3_nt: TGTGCCAGCAGTCCATCCTACGAGCAGTACTTC
d_call: TRBD1; clone_size: many; j_call: TRBJ2-7; v_call: TRBV9; cdr3_aa: CASSPGDSAYEQYF; cdr3_nt: TGTGCCAGCAGCCCTGGGGACAGTGCCTACGAGCAGTACTTC
d_call: -; clone_size: -; j_call: TRBJ2-3; v_call: TRBV19; cdr3_aa: CASRLSAGKRDTQYF; cdr3_nt: TGTGCCAGTAGGCTCTCGGCGGGCAAAAGAGATACGCAGTATTTT
d_call: TRBD1; clone_size: many; j_call: TRBJ1-2; v_call: TRBV5-5; cdr3_aa: CASATLGQGPLDYGYTF; cdr3_nt: TGTGCCAGCGCTACGCTCGGACAGGGGCCACTAGACTATGGCTACACCTTC
d_call: -; clone_size: many; j_call: TRBJ1-2; v_call: TRBV19; cdr3_aa: CASSPMGQYGYTF; cdr3_nt: TGTGCCAGTAGCCCAATGGGGCAGTATGGCTACACCTTC
d_call: TRBD1; clone_size: many; j_call: TRBJ2-7; v_call: TRBV27; cdr3_aa: CASSPRQGSYEQYF; cdr3_nt: TGTGCCAGCAGTCCCAGACAGGGATCCTACGAGCAGTACTTC
d_call: -; clone_size: many; j_call: TRBJ2-3; v_call: TRBV7-3; cdr3_aa: CASSLTSGTDTQYF; cdr3_nt: TGTGCCAGCAGCTTAACTAGCGGTACAGATACGCAGTATTTT
d_call: -; clone_size: many; j_call: TRBJ1-5; v_call: TRBV27; cdr3_aa: CASSSRHDSNQPQHF; cdr3_nt: TGTGCCAGCAGTTCAAGACATGATAGCAATCAGCCCCAGCATTTT
d_call: TRBD1; clone_size: many; j_call: TRBJ2-2; v_call: TRBV5-5; cdr3_aa: CASTGTALATGELFF; cdr3_nt: TGTGCCAGCACCGGGACAGCCCTGGCCACCGGGGAGCTGTTTTTT
d_call: -; clone_size: few; j_call: TRBJ2-1; v_call: TRBV27; cdr3_aa: CAGSFQGLGSYNEQFF; cdr3_nt: TGTGCCGGCAGTTTCCAGGGGCTTGGGTCCTACAATGAGCAGTTCTTC
d_call: -; clone_size: -; j_call: TRBJ2-7; v_call: TRBV11-2; cdr3_aa: CASSTLYLHEQYF; cdr3_nt: TGTGCCAGCAGCACTCTGTATCTACACGAGCAGTACTTC
d_call: -; clone_size: many; j_call: TRBJ2-7; v_call: TRBV15; cdr3_aa: CATSRGPSYEQYF; cdr3_nt: TGTGCCACCAGCAGAGGTCCGTCCTACGAGCAGTACTTC
d_call: TRBD1; clone_size: many; j_call: TRBJ2-7; v_call: TRBV28; cdr3_aa: CASKLAGDRSFNEQYF; cdr3_nt: TGTGCCAGCAAGTTGGCCGGGGACAGGAGTTTCAACGAGCAGTACTTC
d_call: -; clone_size: many; j_call: TRBJ1-4; v_call: TRBV4-3; cdr3_aa: CASSQDGGKLFF; cdr3_nt: TGCGCCAGCAGCCAAGACGGGGGAAAACTGTTTTTT
d_call: TRBD1; clone_size: many; j_call: TRBJ1-5; v_call: TRBV4-3; cdr3_aa: CASSRDRGGGNQPQHF; cdr3_nt: TGCGCCAGCAGCCGGGACAGGGGAGGTGGCAATCAGCCCCAGCATTTT
d_call: -; clone_size: many; j_call: TRBJ1-1; v_call: TRBV27; cdr3_aa: CASSYGRNTEAFF; cdr3_nt: TGTGCCAGCAGTTATGGGAGGAACACTGAAGCTTTCTTT
d_call: -; clone_size: many; j_call: TRBJ2-7; v_call: TRBV11-2; cdr3_aa: CASSLEFGGQRPYEQYF; cdr3_nt: TGTGCCAGCAGCTTAGAATTCGGGGGACAGAGACCCTACGAGCAGTACTTC
d_call: TRBD2; clone_size: many; j_call: TRBJ2-3; v_call: TRBV7-4; cdr3_aa: CASSPRLAGDDTQYF; cdr3_nt: TGTGCCAGCAGCCCTCGGTTAGCGGGAGATGATACGCAGTATTTT
d_call: -; clone_size: many; j_call: TRBJ1-3; v_call: TRBV6-6; cdr3_aa: CASSYSMMRDTIYF; cdr3_nt: TGTGCCAGCAGTTACTCGATGATGAGGGACACCATATATTTT
d_call: -; clone_size: many; j_call: TRBJ1-1; v_call: TRBV4-1; cdr3_aa: CASSQRGLGNTEAFF; cdr3_nt: TGCGCCAGCAGCCAAAGGGGTTTGGGGAACACTGAAGCTTTCTTT
d_call: -; clone_size: many; j_call: TRBJ1-1; v_call: TRBV4-1; cdr3_aa: CASSQDGAAPRAAFF; cdr3_nt: TGCGCCAGCAGCCAAGATGGTGCAGCCCCGAGGGCAGCTTTCTTT
d_call: -; clone_size: many; j_call: TRBJ2-7; v_call: TRBV19; cdr3_aa: CASRFTGSGYEQYF; cdr3_nt: TGTGCCAGTAGGTTTACAGGGAGCGGATACGAGCAGTACTTC
d_call: -; clone_size: many; j_call: TRBJ2-3; v_call: TRBV7-3; cdr3_aa: CASSPRAVGAARTDTQYF; cdr3_nt: TGTGCCAGCAGCCCTAGGGCGGTCGGAGCGGCCCGCACAGATACGCAGTATTTT
d_call: -; clone_size: many; j_call: TRBJ2-2; v_call: TRBV27; cdr3_aa: CASSSDYMDRQDTGELFF; cdr3_nt: TGTGCCAGCAGTTCCGACTACATGGACAGACAGGACACCGGGGAGCTGTTTTTT
d_call: TRBD2; clone_size: few; j_call: TRBJ2-7; v_call: TRBV5-4; cdr3_aa: CASSSPRGLAGELSYEQYF; cdr3_nt: TGTGCCAGCAGCTCCCCGAGGGGACTAGCGGGAGAATTGTCCTACGAGCAGTACTTC